The text below deals with one T cell receptor beta chain. Germline V CDR1 and CDR2: DFQATT, SNEGSKA (reference sequence). The ends were cut back, 0 bases at V and 7 bases at J, with 19 bases in the middle. This CDR3 region has 16 residues. TCRbeta library construction was performed incorporating unique molecular identifiers. TCRdb reprocessed the PCR reads with MiXCR, giving one entry per CDR3 protein. The sample has about 500,000 distinct CDR3 sequences, approximately 30% seen once. These data come from a study of T-cell reconstitution after alpha-beta-depleted transplantation in children. The chain recombines TRBV20-1 with TRBJ2-4; D is perhaps TRBD2 (5 bases). The sequences come from PBMCs from the stem cell graft donor, collected from the stem cell graft. The clonotype was recovered from a human donor who donated a stem cell graft to a child with aplastic anemia. The CDR3 DNA reads TGCAGTGCTAGAGATCTACTTACAACTAGTGGTAACATTCAGTACTTC. As protein: CSARDLLTTSGNIQYF.